Listed below are T cell receptor beta chains from one sample, sequenced in a study of T cell repertoires in cytomegalovirus infection. TCRdb passed the reads through MiXCR, listing each CDR3 protein once. The repertoire holds about 350,000 distinct CDR3 sequences, with about 35% as singletons. Antigens for these TCRs are unknown. The sample was cultured PBMCs, taken from culture after CMV antigen stimulation. The source is a human donor in good health (CMV status not recorded). Some clones in this sample may be carry-over from other donors' samples. Each CDR3 is given with its conserved first and last residue. A D gene is named only where the DNA matches it firmly. Clone size is given for some rows only: seen once, a few or many times, or a class if the clone is expanded.

TRBJ2-7 | TRBV2 | 13 | TRBD2 | . | CASRASGIYEQYF | TGTGCCAGCAGGGCTAGCGGGATTTACGAGCAGTACTTC
TRBJ2-7 | TRBV10-3 | 15 | TRBD2 | . | CAISASGTSSREQYF | TGTGCCATCAGTGCCTCCGGGACTAGCTCTCGCGAGCAGTACTTC
TRBJ2-1 | TRBV6-2/TRBV6-3 | 15 | TRBD2 | . | CASKRVMLAANEQFF | TGTGCCAGCAAGAGGGTAATGCTAGCGGCCAATGAGCAGTTCTTC
TRBJ2-7 | TRBV28 | 14 | . | . | CASMSGQNHYEQYF | TGTGCCAGTATGTCCGGACAGAACCATTACGAGCAGTACTTC
TRBJ2-3 | TRBV7-3 | 14 | . | few | CASSLGQSGHTQYF | TGTGCCAGCAGCTTAGGACAGTCCGGGCATACGCAGTATTTT
TRBJ2-7 | TRBV7-2 | 14 | . | few | CASSYSAHSYEQYF | TGTGCCAGCAGCTACAGCGCACATTCCTACGAGCAGTACTTC
TRBJ1-1 | TRBV2 | 14 | . | . | CASSEGNTRPWAFF | TGTGCCAGCAGTGAGGGCAACACCCGGCCGTGGGCTTTCTTT
TRBJ2-1 | TRBV11-3 | 15 | TRBD2 | . | CASSQSGGRAGEQFF | TGTGCCAGCAGCCAGAGCGGCGGGAGGGCCGGGGAGCAGTTCTTC
TRBJ2-1 | TRBV11-3 | 13 | TRBD2 | few | CASSYGLVGEQFF | TGTGCCAGCAGCTACGGACTAGTAGGCGAGCAGTTCTTC
TRBJ2-1 | TRBV20-1 | 15 | TRBD2 | few | CSARGVSGRMSEQFF | TGCAGTGCTAGGGGTGTTAGCGGGAGAATGAGTGAGCAGTTCTTC
TRBJ1-2 | TRBV7-2 | 14 | . | . | CASSLYAQGDGYTF | TGTGCCAGCAGCTTATATGCCCAGGGTGATGGCTACACCTTC
TRBJ2-3 | TRBV4-1 | 16 | . | . | CASSQGNGRNSDTQYF | TGCGCCAGCAGCCAAGGGAACGGGAGAAACTCAGATACGCAGTATTTT
TRBJ1-2 | TRBV4-3 | 15 | . | . | CASSQEARQGDGYTF | TGCGCCAGCAGCCAAGAGGCAAGGCAGGGCGATGGCTACACCTTC
TRBJ2-7 | TRBV4-3 | 14 | TRBD1 | few | CASSQVGQAYEQYF | TGCGCCAGCAGCCAAGTAGGACAGGCCTACGAGCAGTACTTC